The present T cell receptor (beta chain) was sequenced within a study of PD-1 blockade in classical Hodgkin lymphoma. TCRdb's table, derived via immunoSEQ multiplex PCR, lists solely in-frame clones and lacks some. The data contain about 28,000 clones, roughly 83% of them seen just once; the ten biggest clones take up roughly 22%. Every patient relapsed after autologous stem cell transplantation, and brentuximab vedotin exposure varied. The V end was cut by 8 bases, the J end by 0 bases, with 17 bases between. Germline CDR1 SGHNT, CDR2 YENEEA. The CDR3 runs to 16 residues. The receptor was derived from a human donor with classical Hodgkin lymphoma. The specimen was peripheral blood mononuclear cells (PBMCs), collected before the second cycle of nivolumab. The gene calls are TRBV11-3 and TRBJ2-4; TRBD2 is a possible D gene (6 bases). CDR3 amino acids: CASGPLVGGAKNIQYF. CDR3 bases: TGTGCCAGCGGACCACTAGTCGGGGGAGCCAAAAACATTCAGTACTTC.